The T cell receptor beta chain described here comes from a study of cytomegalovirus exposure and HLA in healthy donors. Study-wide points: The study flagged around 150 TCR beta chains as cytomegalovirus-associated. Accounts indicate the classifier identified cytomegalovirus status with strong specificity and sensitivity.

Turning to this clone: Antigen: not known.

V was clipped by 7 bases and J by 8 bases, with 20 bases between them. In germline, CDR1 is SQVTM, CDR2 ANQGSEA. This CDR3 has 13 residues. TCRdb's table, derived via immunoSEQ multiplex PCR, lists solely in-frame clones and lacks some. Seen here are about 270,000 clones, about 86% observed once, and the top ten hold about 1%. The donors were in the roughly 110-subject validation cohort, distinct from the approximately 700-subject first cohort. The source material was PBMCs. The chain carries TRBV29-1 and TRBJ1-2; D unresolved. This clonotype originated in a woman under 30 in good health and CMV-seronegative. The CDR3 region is CSAPNPAVGGYTF. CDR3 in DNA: TGCAGCGCCCCCAACCCGGCGGTCGGAGGCTACACCTTC.